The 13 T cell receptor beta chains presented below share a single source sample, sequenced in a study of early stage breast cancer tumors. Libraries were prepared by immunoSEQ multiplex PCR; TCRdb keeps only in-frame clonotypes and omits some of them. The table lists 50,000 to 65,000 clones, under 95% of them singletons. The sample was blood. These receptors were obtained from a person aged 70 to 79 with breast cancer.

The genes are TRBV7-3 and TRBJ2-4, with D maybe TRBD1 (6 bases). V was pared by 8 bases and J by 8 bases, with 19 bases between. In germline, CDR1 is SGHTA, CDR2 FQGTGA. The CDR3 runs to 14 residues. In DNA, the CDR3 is TGTGCCAGCTCCAAAAAGACAGGCGAGGACATTCAGTACTTC. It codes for CASSKKTGEDIQYF.

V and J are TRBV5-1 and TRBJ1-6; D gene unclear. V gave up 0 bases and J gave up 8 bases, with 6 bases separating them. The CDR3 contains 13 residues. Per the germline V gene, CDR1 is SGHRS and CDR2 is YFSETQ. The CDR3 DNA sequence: TGCGCCAGCAGCTTGGGGAGAGATTCACCCCTCCACTTT. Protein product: CASSLGRDSPLHF.

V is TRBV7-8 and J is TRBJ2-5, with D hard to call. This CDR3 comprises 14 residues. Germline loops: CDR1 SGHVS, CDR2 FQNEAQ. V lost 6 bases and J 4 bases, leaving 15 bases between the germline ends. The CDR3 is CASRTLPSIETQYF. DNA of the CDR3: TGTGCCAGCAGGACTCTGCCGTCAATAGAGACCCAGTACTTC.

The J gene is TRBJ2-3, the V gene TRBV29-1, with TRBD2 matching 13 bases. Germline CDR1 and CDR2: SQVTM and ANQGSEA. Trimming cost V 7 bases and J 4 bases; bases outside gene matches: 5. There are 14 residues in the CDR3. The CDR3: CSDRTSGSSDTQYF. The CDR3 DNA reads TGCAGCGACCGGACTAGCGGGAGCTCAGATACGCAGTATTTT.

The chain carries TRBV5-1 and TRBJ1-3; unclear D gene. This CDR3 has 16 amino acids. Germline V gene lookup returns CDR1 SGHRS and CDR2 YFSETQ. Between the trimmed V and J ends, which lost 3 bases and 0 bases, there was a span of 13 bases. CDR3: CASSSNTGYSGNTIYF. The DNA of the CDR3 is TGCGCCAGCAGCTCAAATACGGGGTACTCTGGAAACACCATATATTTT. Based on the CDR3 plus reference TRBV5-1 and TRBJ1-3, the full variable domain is KAGVTQTPRYLIKTRGQQVTLSCSPISGHRSVSWYQQTPGQGLQFLFEYFSETQRNKGNFPGRFSGRQFSNSRSEMNVSTLELGDSALYLCASSSNTGYSGNTIYFGEGSWLTVV.

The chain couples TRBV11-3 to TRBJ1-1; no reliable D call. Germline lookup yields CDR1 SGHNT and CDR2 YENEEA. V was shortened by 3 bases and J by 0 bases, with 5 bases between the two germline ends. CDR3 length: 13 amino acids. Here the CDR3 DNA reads TGTGCCAGCAGCTTTGGCTTGAACACTGAAGCTTTCTTT. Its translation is CASSFGLNTEAFF.

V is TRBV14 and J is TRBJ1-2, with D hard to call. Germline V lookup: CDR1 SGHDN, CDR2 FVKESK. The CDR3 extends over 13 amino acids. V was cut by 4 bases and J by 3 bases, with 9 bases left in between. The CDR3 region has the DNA TGTGCCAGCAGCCCCCATCGGGACTATGGCTACACCTTC. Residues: CASSPHRDYGYTF. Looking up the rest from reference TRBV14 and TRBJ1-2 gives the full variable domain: EAGVTQFPSHSVIEKGQTVTLRCDPISGHDNLYWYRRVMGKEIKFLLHFVKESKQDESGMPNNRFLAERTGGTYSTLKVQPAELEDSGVYFCASSPHRDYGYTFGSGTRLTVV.

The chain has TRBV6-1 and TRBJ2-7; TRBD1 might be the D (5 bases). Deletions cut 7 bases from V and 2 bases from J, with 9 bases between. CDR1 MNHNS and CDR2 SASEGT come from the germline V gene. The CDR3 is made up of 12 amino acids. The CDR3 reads CASTQGTYEQYF. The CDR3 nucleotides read TGTGCCAGCACCCAGGGCACCTACGAGCAGTACTTC.

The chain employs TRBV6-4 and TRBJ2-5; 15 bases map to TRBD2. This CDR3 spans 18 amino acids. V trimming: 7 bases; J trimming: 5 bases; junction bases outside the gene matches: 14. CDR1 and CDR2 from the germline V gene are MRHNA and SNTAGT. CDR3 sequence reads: CASIFGTSGRSVWETQYF. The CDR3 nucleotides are TGTGCCAGCATATTCGGGACTAGCGGGAGGTCGGTTTGGGAGACCCAGTACTTC.

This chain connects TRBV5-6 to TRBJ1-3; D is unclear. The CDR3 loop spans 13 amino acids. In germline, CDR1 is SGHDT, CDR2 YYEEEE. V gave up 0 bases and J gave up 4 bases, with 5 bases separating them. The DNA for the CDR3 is TGTGCCAGCAGCTTGGAACGGGGAAACACCATATATTTT. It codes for CASSLERGNTIYF.

CDR3 protein: CASSLFGLAGDQETQYF. For the CDR3, the DNA is TGTGCCAGCAGCTTATTTGGCCTAGCGGGGGACCAAGAGACCCAGTACTTC. The V call is TRBV7-2, the J call TRBJ2-5; the match to TRBD2 covers 10 bases. The ends lost 2 bases at V and 0 bases at J; junction bases unmatched: 6. The CDR3 sequence is 17 residues long. Germline V gene sequence: CDR1 SGHTA, CDR2 FQGNSA.

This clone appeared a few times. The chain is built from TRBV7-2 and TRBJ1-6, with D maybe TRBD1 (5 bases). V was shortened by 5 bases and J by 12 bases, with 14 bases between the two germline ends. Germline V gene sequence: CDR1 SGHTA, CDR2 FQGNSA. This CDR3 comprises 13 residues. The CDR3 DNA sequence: TGTGCCAGCAGCCCGGGGGAGGTTCTACCCCTCCACTTT. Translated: CASSPGEVLPLHF. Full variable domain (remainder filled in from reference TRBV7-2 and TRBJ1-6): GAGVSQSPSNKVTEKGKDVELRCDPISGHTALYWYRQSLGQGLEFLIYFQGNSAPDKSGLPSDRFSAERTGGSVSTLTIQRTQQEDSAVYLCASSPGEVLPLHFGNGTRLTVT.

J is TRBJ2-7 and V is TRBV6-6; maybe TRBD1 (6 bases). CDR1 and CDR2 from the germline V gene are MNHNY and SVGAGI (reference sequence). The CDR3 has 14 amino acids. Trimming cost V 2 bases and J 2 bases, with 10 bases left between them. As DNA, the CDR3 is TGTGCCAGCAGTTACCGGACAGAGACCTACGAGCAGTACTTC. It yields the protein CASSYRTETYEQYF.